What follows is one T cell receptor beta chain and its context. What it binds is not known. Trimming removed 4 bases from V and 4 bases from J; junction bases left unmatched: 17. The CDR3 is made up of 18 amino acids. Germline V gene lookup returns CDR1 MNHEY and CDR2 SMNVEV (reference sequence). In the PCR, 60 Vbeta and 13 Jbeta primers were used. Sequencing was performed with immunoSEQ multiplex PCR; in TCRdb, only in-frame clones are kept and a portion is missing. Here the sample spans around 99,000 clones, about two thirds being singletons. This record belongs to a study of cytomegalovirus exposure and HLA in healthy donors. Findings and caveats of the study: Roughly even sequencing depth across donors was the assumption behind the presence/absence analyses. Reportedly, fewer N-insertions than the approximately 680-donor mean appeared in an Asian-associated ancestry cluster in a later analysis. Looking again later, the authors saw that most CMV-associated TCR beta chains seemed HLA-restricted.

The V call is TRBV27, the J call TRBJ2-3, with TRBD2 matching 7 bases. The clonotype comes from a woman in her 70s in good health and CMV-seropositive. Sequencing was done on a sample of PBMCs. The DNA for the CDR3 is TGTGCCAGCAGTTCGCCCCGCCCCTTGGGCGGGGGATCAGATACGCAGTATTTT. Protein product: CASSSPRPLGGGSDTQYF.